This T cell receptor beta chain appears in the sequencing data of a study of T-cell memory formation after mild COVID-19 (dated by TCRdb to about 2021). Broadly, across the study: TCR sequence clusters from the two donors were largely donor specific. Longitudinal TCRalpha and TCRbeta repertoire sequencing tracked T-cell clones expanding and contracting after mild COVID-19 in a couple of donors. Two young, previously healthy adult volunteers made up the cohort, one male and one female.

The table lists this clonotype with a few counts. What antigen it recognizes has not been identified. No qualities accompany the bases; no much larger clone lies one base away. Ficoll-Paque density gradient centrifugation was used to isolate PBMCs. Reads for this sample came from an Illumina NovaSeq 6000. cDNA libraries for TCRalpha and TCRbeta were prepared by 5'RACE using constant-segment primers, with sample barcodes and unique molecular identifiers added. Trizol reagent was used to extract RNA from every sample. The libraries were amplified in two PCR steps, and the second step added a second sample barcode and Illumina TruSeq adapters. Libraries were sequenced on an Illumina NovaSeq with 2 x 150 bp paired-end reads. Per the authors' processing: Reads were demultiplexed and collapsed into UMI-guided consensus sequences with migec v1.2.7. Using mixcr v2.1.11, the UMI consensuses were aligned to TRA and TRB V and J templates and assembled into clonotypes. Expanded or contracted clonotypes were those called significant by both edgeR and NoisET, with noise models trained on biological replicates. For edgeR calls, the thresholds were a false discovery rate-adjusted p below 0.01 and a log2 fold-change of 1. As an exploratory analysis of dynamics, max-normalized trajectories of the 1000 most abundant clonotypes were examined by PCA with hierarchical clustering. Separately sequenced CD4+ and CD8+ repertoires were used to assign a CD4 or CD8 phenotype to each responding clone. The public reads were run again by TCRdb, first through fastp at Q25 and then through MiXCR, and only productive beta chains were kept. When rows share a CDR3 protein, they turn into one entry using the most common DNA and genes. The authors' filters were not applied to this entry. In all, the sample holds about 140,000 distinct CDR3 sequences, and more than 13% of those were seen once. The top ten clones comprise 28% of the sample.

V has 3 bases trimmed and J has 2 bases trimmed; junction bases matching no gene number 3. The CDR3 runs 15 residues from the cysteine to the phenylalanine. The CDR3 DNA has 45 bases and is translated from base 1. The germline V gene yields SGHVS for CDR1 and FNYEAQ for CDR2. Overall study results and their limits: SARS-CoV-2 specificity of the second-wave clones peaking on day 37 was not confirmed. Clones contracting from day 15 to 85 had balanced CD4/CD8 phenotypes, while a second wave expanding from day 15 to 37 was biased towards CD4+. Some responding clones were detected in pre-infection memory, suggesting pre-existing cross-reactive memory T cells joined the SARS-CoV-2 response. Only a couple of mild cases were covered by the study, and larger cohorts that include severe cases with pre-infection samples were considered necessary. Contracting CD4+ clones appeared mostly in the CM and EM memory subsets, whereas CD8+ clones were enriched in EMRA.

Sequenced input: PBMCs or a T cell subset sorted from them (not recorded which). This TCR came from an adult woman who had mild COVID-19 (a few samples of this study predate the infection). The sample titles of this study are shuffled in the database, so cell type and time point are left out; the donor was told from shared clones. The chain was built from TRBV7-6 and TRBJ2-3, with 9 bases in between that match TRBD2. CDR3 reads: CASSFSGSDTDTQYF. The base sequence is TGTGCCAGCAGCTTTAGCGGGAGCGACACAGATACGCAGTATTTT. When the CDR3 is completed using the reference TRBV7-6 and TRBJ2-3 genes on either side, the full variable domain is GAGVSQSPRYKVTKRGQDVALRCDPISGHVSLYWYRQALGQGPEFLTYFNYEAQQDKSGLPNDRFSAERPEGSISTLTIQRTEQRDSAMYRCASSFSGSDTDTQYFGPGTRLTVL.